The table lists the clone carrying this T cell receptor (beta chain) with a few counts. Its antigen is as yet unknown. Included in the TCR beta cDNA libraries were unique molecular identifiers. With roughly 0.9 to 11 million T cells as the source, 400,000 to 550,000 cDNA molecules resulted. MiXCR, run by TCRdb on the PCR reads, gives a single entry per CDR3 protein. Counted here are about 820,000 distinct CDR3 sequences, roughly 50% occurring once; the ten biggest clones make up over 4%. Germline CDR1 and CDR2: SGDLS and YYNGEE. V was pared by 3 bases and J by 9 bases, with 13 bases between. The length of the CDR3 is 14 residues. The sample comes from a study of post-analysis software for immune sequencing data. Overall study context: As for disease course, relapsing-remitting, secondary progressive and progressive-relapsing multiple sclerosis were all included.

Broader study findings: Compared with controls, patients had more of 4 to 6 TRBV segments, including TRBV5-6, TRBV5-1 and TRBV20-1. Controls showed significantly higher normalized Chao1 diversity than did multiple sclerosis patients.

V and J are TRBV9 and TRBJ1-6; the D gene is possibly TRBD1 (5 bases). The material sequenced was blood. This clonotype originated in a girl aged 10 to 17 with multiple sclerosis. In DNA, the CDR3 is TGTGCCAGCAGCGCGGCAGCAGGGAGTTCACCCCTCCACTTT. Its translation is CASSAAAGSSPLHF. Complete variable domain (other parts from reference TRBV9 and TRBJ1-6): DSGVTQTPKHLITATGQRVTLRCSPRSGDLSVYWYQQSLDQGLQFLIQYYNGEERAKGNILERFSAQQFPDLHSELNLSSLELGDSALYFCASSAAAGSSPLHFGNGTRLTVT.